The present T cell receptor (beta chain) was sequenced within a study of blood T cell repertoires in COVID-19. Study at large: From the United States, Italy and Spain came samples of acute and convalescent COVID-19.

Some clones are missing from TCRdb's copy, which holds only in-frame ones; the method was immunoSEQ multiplex PCR. The table lists approximately 120,000 clones, around 86% of them singletons. The CDR3 has 14 amino acids. CDR1 and CDR2 from the germline V gene are KGHSH and LQKENI. Trimming took 3 bases from V and 0 from J, leaving 5 bases between them. Sequencing used peripheral blood. This TCR came from a woman of 80 years or more with acute or convalescent COVID-19. The rearrangement links TRBV18 to TRBJ2-2; no definite D call. CDR3 nucleotide sequence: TGTGCCAGCTCACCGGCAGCGAACACCGGGGAGCTGTTTTTT. Protein product: CASSPAANTGELFF.